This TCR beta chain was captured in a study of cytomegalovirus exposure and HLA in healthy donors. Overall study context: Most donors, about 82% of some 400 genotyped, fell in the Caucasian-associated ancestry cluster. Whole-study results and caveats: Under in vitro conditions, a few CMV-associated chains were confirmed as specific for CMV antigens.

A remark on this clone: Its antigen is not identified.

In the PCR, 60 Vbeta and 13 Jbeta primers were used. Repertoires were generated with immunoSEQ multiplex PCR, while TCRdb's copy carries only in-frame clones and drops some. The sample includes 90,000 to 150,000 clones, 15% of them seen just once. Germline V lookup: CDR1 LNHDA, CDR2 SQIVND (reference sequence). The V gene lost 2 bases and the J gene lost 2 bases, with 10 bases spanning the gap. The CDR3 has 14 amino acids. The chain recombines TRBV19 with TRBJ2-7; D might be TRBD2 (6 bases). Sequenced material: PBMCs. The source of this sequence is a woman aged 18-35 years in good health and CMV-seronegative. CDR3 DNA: TGTGCCAGTAGTATACGAGGCGGGACCTACGAGCAGTACTTC. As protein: CASSIRGGTYEQYF. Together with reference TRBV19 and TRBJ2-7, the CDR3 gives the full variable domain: DGGITQSPKYLFRKEGQNVTLSCEQNLNHDAMYWYRQDPGQGLRLIYYSQIVNDFQKGDIAEGYSVSREKKESFPLTVTSAQKNPTAFYLCASSIRGGTYEQYFGPGTRLTVT.